Listed below are T cell receptor beta chains from one sample, sequenced in a study of blood T cell repertoires in COVID-19. Sequenced by immunoSEQ multiplex PCR; TCRdb stores in-frame clones only, minus some. The sample includes about 250,000 clones, approximately 90% of them seen just once. Sequenced: peripheral blood. The receptor source for this set is a woman aged 40-49 years who had recovered from COVID-19. Each CDR3 is given without its conserved first and last residue.

j_call | cdr3_length | v_call | cdr3_aa
TRBJ2-1 | 10 | TRBV19 | ASSPSVGGRF
TRBJ2-1 | 14 | TRBV9 | ASSPRLVRNYNEQF
TRBJ2-1 | 12 | TRBV7-3 | ASRVAGGGNEQF
TRBJ2-1 | 13 | TRBV11-3 | ASSPPDRVYNEQF
TRBJ1-1 | 13 | TRBV4-3 | ASSQEFSGNTEAF
TRBJ1-6 | 12 | TRBV7-9 | ASTGGTGNSPLH
TRBJ1-5 | 12 | TRBV30 | AWSDGPRGQPQH
TRBJ2-2 | 14 | TRBV3-1/TRBV3-2 | ASSRGLAGVTGELF
TRBJ2-3 | 14 | TRBV2 | ASEGGSGRVTDTQY
TRBJ2-3 | 13 | TRBV3-1/TRBV3-2 | ASSQGPSGTDTQY
TRBJ1-2 | 11 | TRBV5-1 | ASTQDRGEGYT
TRBJ2-1 | 13 | TRBV10-3 | AIKATRGGSNEQF
TRBJ2-3 | 12 | TRBV4-3 | ASSQDGGVDTQY
TRBJ2-7 | 14 | TRBV30 | AWSPRRLAGAYEQY
TRBJ2-1 | 14 | TRBV13 | ASRDATSGLYNEQF
TRBJ1-1 | 10 | TRBV2 | ASGDMNTEAF
TRBJ1-3 | 12 | TRBV7-9 | ASSPQVLGNTIY
TRBJ2-3 | 12 | TRBV7-8 | ATTGVRPQDTQY
TRBJ2-7 | 12 | TRBV27 | ASSPLWAGHEQY
TRBJ1-1 | 12 | TRBV4-1 | ASSQDIGVPEAF
TRBJ1-1 | 11 | TRBV7-8 | ASSRSRGTEAF
TRBJ1-2 | 13 | TRBV6-5 | ASSSPDRGDYGYT
TRBJ2-1 | 14 | TRBV19 | ASSTQRDWRHDEQF
TRBJ1-1 | 10 | TRBV2 | ASSPRGAEAF
TRBJ1-3 | 13 | TRBV30 | AWRTIRGAGNTIY
TRBJ2-5 | 13 | TRBV28 | ASSPRQGEGETQY